The entry that follows covers one TCR beta chain sequence. The data derive from a study of shared clonotypes between healthy human individuals. Looking at the study overall: Every donor yielded three CD4 naive, three CD4 memory, two CD8 naive and one CD8 memory plate.

The data were produced by immunoSEQ multiplex PCR, yet TCRdb's version contains in-frame clones alone and is incomplete. The data contain over 1.4 million clones, roughly 97% of them singletons. CD4+ cell separation produced CD45RA+ naive and CD45RA-negative memory subsets. V dropped 3 bases and J dropped 6 bases, with 14 bases sitting between them. Germline values: CDR1 KGHSH, CDR2 LQKENI. CDR3 length: 14 amino acids. The clonotype was recovered from a man in his thirties or forties in good health. The sample consisted of naive CD4+ T cells sorted from blood. Subset specified: CD45RA+ positively selected. V gene TRBV18 combines with J gene TRBJ1-2; possibly TRBD1 for D (5 bases). The CDR3: CASSPGTLGNGYTF. The CDR3, as DNA: TGTGCCAGCTCACCCGGGACCCTAGGAAATGGCTACACCTTC.